This passage covers 8 T cell receptor beta chains from one sample sequenced in a study of blood T cell repertoires in COVID-19. Clones were read by immunoSEQ multiplex PCR, and TCRdb kept only the in-frame ones, dropping some. The sample records approximately 220,000 clones, more than 75% being singletons. The material sequenced was peripheral blood. The source of these receptors is a man in his fifties with acute or convalescent COVID-19.

The chain recombines TRBV18 with TRBJ2-7; 9 nucleotides line up with TRBD1. The ends lost 5 bases at V and 3 bases at J; junction bases unmatched: 11. CDR1 KGHSH and CDR2 LQKENI come from the germline V gene. The CDR3 covers 16 residues. In DNA, the CDR3 is TGTGCCAGCTCATCCTCCGGGACAGGGCAATTCTACGAGCAGTACTTC. Protein product: CASSSSGTGQFYEQYF.

The chain couples TRBV5-1 to TRBJ1-3; a weak D match, TRBD1 (6 bases). This CDR3 spans 15 amino acids. Germline CDR1 SGHRS, CDR2 YFSETQ. V dropped 7 bases and J dropped 0 bases, with 14 bases sitting between them. The DNA for the CDR3 is TGCGCCAGCTCGCTAAGGGGGACCTCTGGAAACACCATATATTTT. It encodes CASSLRGTSGNTIYF.

This rearrangement joins TRBV29-1 to TRBJ1-4, with D unclear. The CDR3 runs 12 residues. V was trimmed by 5 bases and J by 7 bases, leaving 11 bases between them. Germline CDR1 SQVTM, CDR2 ANQGSEA. The CDR3 nucleotides read TGCAGCGTTAAAGGGCTTCGTGAAAAACTGTTTTTT. It yields the protein CSVKGLREKLFF.

The chain recombines TRBV7-2 with TRBJ1-5; D is possibly TRBD1 (6 bases). The CDR3 extends over 15 amino acids. Trimming took off 1 base at V and 5 bases at J, with 12 bases between the two ends. Germline loops: CDR1 SGHTA, CDR2 FQGNSA. The CDR3 protein is CASSLVWDTYQPQHF. In DNA form, the CDR3 reads TGTGCCAGCAGCTTAGTTTGGGACACCTATCAGCCCCAGCATTTT.

Here the CDR3 DNA reads TGTGCCAGCAGCACCGCCGGGAGACAGAACACTGAAGCTTTCTTT. The encoded protein is CASSTAGRQNTEAFF. J is TRBJ1-1 and V is TRBV11-2, with no clear D. Per germline, CDR1 SGHAT and CDR2 FQNNGV. V lost 5 bases and J lost 1, with 14 bases in between. The CDR3 covers 15 residues.

The V call is TRBV18, the J call TRBJ2-2; 11 bases agree with TRBD2. Unmatched junction bases numbered 5, after V lost 0 bases and J lost 5 bases. CDR1 is KGHSH and CDR2 is LQKENI in the germline V gene. CDR3 length: 17 residues. The CDR3 sequence: CASSPPGTSGLTGELFF. The CDR3 DNA follows: TGTGCCAGCTCACCACCAGGGACTAGCGGATTAACCGGGGAGCTGTTTTTT.

The chain links TRBV23-1 to TRBJ2-7; 12 bases are shared with TRBD1. TRBV23-1 is treated as an ORF (open reading frame) with a function not yet certain. V lost 3 bases and J lost 7; bases outside the gene matches: 16. The CDR3 has 18 amino acids. The CDR3 loop reads CASSQLTSGDRGQGEQYF. CDR3 sequence (DNA): TGCGCCAGCAGTCAGCTTACCTCCGGGGACAGGGGGCAAGGGGAGCAGTACTTC.

The sample holds many counts of this clone. The chain joins TRBV2 to TRBJ2-2, with a tentative D call TRBD1 (5 bases). Germline V CDR1 and CDR2: SNHLY, FYNNEI. The V and J ends lost 7 bases and 3 bases respectively, with 9 bases between them. The CDR3 loop spans 13 amino acids. The CDR3: CASTGFDTGELFF. The CDR3 nucleotides read TGTGCCAGCACAGGGTTTGACACCGGGGAGCTGTTTTTT.